What follows is one T cell receptor (beta chain) and its context. The sample comes from a study of T cells after yellow fever vaccination. Germline V gives CDR1 SEHNR, CDR2 FQNEAQ (reference sequence). The length of the CDR3 is 16 residues. V was pared by 5 bases and J by 9 bases, with 13 bases of the junction left unmatched. TCRdb re-derived calls from the 5' RACE reads in MiXCR, one entry per CDR3 protein. This sample has more than 95,000 distinct CDR3 sequences, with 12% to 15% found just once. The gene calls are TRBV7-9 and TRBJ2-1; 10 positions match TRBD2. The sample consisted of CD8+ T cells sorted from PBMCs, taken 5 days after the yellow fever booster vaccination. This clonotype originated in a man aged 18-30 years who received the YFV17D yellow fever vaccine. The CDR3 sequence: CASSATSGVLSFEQFF. For the CDR3, the DNA is TGTGCCAGCAGCGCAACTAGCGGGGTTCTCTCTTTTGAGCAGTTCTTC.